This is a list of T cell receptor beta chains from one sample in a study of neurological immune-mediated disorders. TCRdb reprocessed the 5' RACE reads via MiXCR and lists one record per CDR3 protein. The sample has around 64,000 distinct CDR3 sequences, approximately 3.4% seen once. Sequencing was performed on PBMCs. The source is a woman aged 45-65 years with multiple sclerosis. CDR3s leave out the opening cysteine and the closing phenylalanine or tryptophan. The size of a clone is reported for some rows only, either as once, few or many, or as a class for expanded clones.

v_call: TRBV7-9
j_call: TRBJ2-7
clone_size: many
cdr3_length: 10
cdr3_aa: ASSARLYEQY

v_call: TRBV29-1
j_call: TRBJ2-1
clone_size: many
cdr3_length: 14
cdr3_aa: SVVTFRGAGGNEQF

v_call: TRBV12-3/TRBV12-4
j_call: TRBJ1-3
clone_size: many
cdr3_length: 11
cdr3_aa: ASTRTAGNTIY

v_call: TRBV7-2
j_call: TRBJ2-7
clone_size: many
cdr3_length: 13
cdr3_aa: ASSIGAPDLYEQY

v_call: TRBV29-1
j_call: TRBJ1-1
clone_size: many
cdr3_length: 10
cdr3_aa: SVDAGGGLAF

v_call: TRBV28
j_call: TRBJ2-1
clone_size: many
cdr3_length: 16
cdr3_aa: ASSLVSGTSGDINEQF

v_call: TRBV29-1
j_call: TRBJ1-3
clone_size: many
cdr3_length: 12
cdr3_aa: SEIRVFSGNTIY

v_call: TRBV5-6
j_call: TRBJ2-3
clone_size: many
cdr3_length: 10
cdr3_aa: ASSFGQVTQY

v_call: TRBV20-1
j_call: TRBJ1-4
clone_size: many
cdr3_length: 11
cdr3_aa: SARSGLGEKLF

v_call: TRBV15
j_call: TRBJ2-7
clone_size: many
cdr3_length: 13
cdr3_aa: ATSRVETGIYEQY

v_call: TRBV6-6
j_call: TRBJ2-1
clone_size: many
cdr3_length: 14
cdr3_aa: ASSYSLAGEYNEQF

v_call: TRBV20-1
j_call: TRBJ2-4
clone_size: many
cdr3_length: 9
cdr3_aa: SAGGANIQY

v_call: TRBV20-1
j_call: TRBJ2-3
clone_size: many
cdr3_length: 12
cdr3_aa: SARAPSLSHTQY

v_call: TRBV12-3/TRBV12-4
j_call: TRBJ2-1
clone_size: many
cdr3_length: 14
cdr3_aa: ASSSRTGGFYNEQF

v_call: TRBV15
j_call: TRBJ1-1
clone_size: NA
cdr3_length: 13
cdr3_aa: ATSRDLQWNTEAF

v_call: TRBV3-1
j_call: TRBJ2-5
clone_size: many
cdr3_length: 11
cdr3_aa: ASSQAGTETQY

v_call: TRBV6-5
j_call: TRBJ2-1
clone_size: many
cdr3_length: 13
cdr3_aa: ASSPNRDSYNEQF

v_call: TRBV7-2
j_call: TRBJ1-2
clone_size: many
cdr3_length: 12
cdr3_aa: ASSPPAAGYGYT

v_call: TRBV28
j_call: TRBJ2-1
clone_size: NA
cdr3_length: 12
cdr3_aa: ASSRSGSYNEQF

v_call: TRBV5-6
j_call: TRBJ1-3
clone_size: many
cdr3_length: 14
cdr3_aa: ASSFLGTGDGNTIY

v_call: TRBV6-5
j_call: TRBJ2-7
clone_size: many
cdr3_length: 16
cdr3_aa: ASSRGGVLAGDANEQY

v_call: TRBV9
j_call: TRBJ2-3
clone_size: many
cdr3_length: 17
cdr3_aa: ASSARGTSSRSITDTQY

v_call: TRBV28
j_call: TRBJ2-1
clone_size: many
cdr3_length: 15
cdr3_aa: ASSLRVTSGVYNEQF

v_call: TRBV20-1
j_call: TRBJ1-1
clone_size: many
cdr3_length: 11
cdr3_aa: SATGQGIVRVF

v_call: TRBV11-2
j_call: TRBJ1-1
clone_size: many
cdr3_length: 13
cdr3_aa: ASSPRTGNRLEAF

v_call: TRBV5-1
j_call: TRBJ1-1
clone_size: many
cdr3_length: 13
cdr3_aa: ASTPNGQVGTEAF

v_call: TRBV20-1
j_call: TRBJ2-5
clone_size: many
cdr3_length: 15
cdr3_aa: SARDEIRGGQEETQY

v_call: TRBV4-3
j_call: TRBJ1-6
clone_size: many
cdr3_length: 14
cdr3_aa: ASSQDGGGDNSPLH

v_call: TRBV20-1
j_call: TRBJ2-7
clone_size: many
cdr3_length: 11
cdr3_aa: SARTLAVYEQY

v_call: TRBV27
j_call: TRBJ2-3
clone_size: many
cdr3_length: 14
cdr3_aa: ASSLVRVRGTDTQY

v_call: TRBV20-1
j_call: TRBJ1-2
clone_size: many
cdr3_length: 12
cdr3_aa: SAPQVGSNYGYT

v_call: TRBV12-3/TRBV12-4
j_call: TRBJ2-4
clone_size: many
cdr3_length: 11
cdr3_aa: ASSPGAKNIQY

v_call: TRBV11-2
j_call: TRBJ2-6
clone_size: many
cdr3_length: 16
cdr3_aa: ASSLVSGLSSGANVLT

v_call: TRBV20-1
j_call: TRBJ2-3
clone_size: few
cdr3_length: 14
cdr3_aa: SAVRDSRGNADTQY

v_call: TRBV3-1
j_call: TRBJ1-2
clone_size: many
cdr3_length: 11
cdr3_aa: ASSLEDRAGYT

v_call: TRBV28
j_call: TRBJ2-2
clone_size: many
cdr3_length: 11
cdr3_aa: ASSLRGTGELF